The rows below give T cell receptor beta chains drawn from one sample of a study of sequential checkpoint blockade in melanoma. Clones were read by immunoSEQ multiplex PCR, and TCRdb kept only the in-frame ones, dropping some. In the table there are approximately 23,000 clones, over 80% of which are singletons. The sample in question was CD8+ T cells sorted from blood (inferred from file names), obtained from a patient given nivolumab and ipilimumab in sequence. These receptors originate from a human donor with melanoma. Each CDR3 is given with its conserved first and last residue. A D gene is named only where the DNA matches it firmly. Clone size is stated in some rows and not others, as once, few, many or a class when expanded.

cdr3_nt cdr3_aa v_call clone_size d_call j_call
TGTGCCAGCAGTGGGCGAGGAGGCTCCTACAATGAGCAGTTCTTC CASSGRGGSYNEQFF TRBV6-4 NA NA TRBJ2-1
TGTGCCACACAGGGGGATGGCTACACCTTC CATQGDGYTF TRBV6-1 NA TRBD1 TRBJ1-2
TGCAGCGGCCTGAACTGGGGGCCCTCCTACGAGCAGTACTTC CSGLNWGPSYEQYF TRBV29-1 NA NA TRBJ2-7
TGCGCCAGCAGCCAAGATCATGGGACAGGGTACACTGAAGCTTTCTTT CASSQDHGTGYTEAFF TRBV4-3 NA TRBD1 TRBJ1-1
TGTGCCAGCAGTTTATGTCTGGGCGTACAGAGCTCCTACGAGCAGTACTTC CASSLCLGVQSSYEQYF TRBV28 NA NA TRBJ2-7
TGCGCCAGCAGCTTTGGACAGGTCTACGAGCAGTACTTC CASSFGQVYEQYF TRBV5-1 NA TRBD1 TRBJ2-7
TGTGCCAGCAGTTTTCTGGGGCGGATGGACGAGCAGTACTTC CASSFLGRMDEQYF TRBV27 once NA TRBJ2-7
TGTGCCAGCAGGAAGACAGGGAGGAATCAGCCCCAGCATTTT CASRKTGRNQPQHF TRBV6-5 NA TRBD1 TRBJ1-5
TGTGCCAGCAAATCCATCAACGTAGCGGGAGGTATTTACAATGAGCAGTTCTTC CASKSINVAGGIYNEQFF TRBV27 NA TRBD2 TRBJ2-1
TGTGCCAGCAGCCGGGGGGCAGGACGCCAAGAGACCCAGTACTTC CASSRGAGRQETQYF TRBV5-5 NA NA TRBJ2-5
TGTGCCAGCAGCTCCGGACTAGCGGGAGGGCCGGTGTACACCGGGGAGCTGTTTTTT CASSSGLAGGPVYTGELFF TRBV7-8 NA TRBD2 TRBJ2-2
TGCAGCGTTGTAACTAGCCTACACTACGAGCAGTACTTC CSVVTSLHYEQYF TRBV29-1 NA NA TRBJ2-7
TGTGCCAGCAGTTTCTCATCCGGGACAGGGAACCTGTACGAGCAGTACTTC CASSFSSGTGNLYEQYF TRBV27 NA TRBD1 TRBJ2-7
TGTGCCTGGAGCGTCGTAGCGTGGGAGACCCAGTACTTC CAWSVVAWETQYF TRBV30 few NA TRBJ2-5
TGTGCCAGCAGCCCCGGCGGCAGTTCCTACGAGCAGTACTTC CASSPGGSSYEQYF TRBV11-2 NA NA TRBJ2-7
TGTGCCAGCAAATATTCCAGTTTGTTAGGGGAGCCCCAGCATTTT CASKYSSLLGEPQHF TRBV6-1 NA NA TRBJ1-5
TGTGCCAGCAGCCATACCCTGGCCGCGGGAGACCCCTACGAGCAGTACTTC CASSHTLAAGDPYEQYF TRBV4-2 few TRBD2 TRBJ2-7
TGTGCCAGCAGTGGGTGGGGGCAGGGGTCCTACGAGCAGTACTTC CASSGWGQGSYEQYF TRBV6-1 NA NA TRBJ2-7
TGTGCCAGCAGCTTGGTTGGGACACCTAGCAATCAGCCCCAGCATTTT CASSLVGTPSNQPQHF TRBV5-5 NA NA TRBJ1-5
TGTGCCAGTAGGGAGTACACCGGGGAGCTGTTTTTT CASREYTGELFF TRBV19 NA NA TRBJ2-2
TGTGCCAGCAGCCCTTACAGACGCACAGATACGCAGTATTTT CASSPYRRTDTQYF TRBV7-8 NA NA TRBJ2-3
TGTGCCAGTTCGAGGGACAGGGCTTCTGGGGAGCTGTTTTTT CASSRDRASGELFF TRBV6-5 NA TRBD1 TRBJ2-2
TGTGCCAGCAGCTTAGCAGGGGGCTACGAGCAGTACTTC CASSLAGGYEQYF TRBV7-8 NA NA TRBJ2-7